This record concerns one TCR beta chain sequence. Germline CDR1 is SEHNR and CDR2 is FQNEAQ (reference sequence). Between the trimmed V and J ends, which lost 1 base and 5 bases, there was a span of 2 bases. The CDR3 is made up of 12 amino acids. This record belongs to a study of shared clonotypes between healthy human individuals. Sequencing used immunoSEQ multiplex PCR; TCRdb keeps in-frame clones, though not all of them. Of fewer than 400,000 clones in the sample, about 74% are singletons; the top ten hold about a tenth. The rearrangement uses TRBV7-9 and TRBJ2-2; the D is unclear. This TCR was recovered from a man aged 25 to 40 in good health. Sequenced sample: memory CD4+ T cells sorted from blood. Subset of the sample: CD45RA-negative fraction. The CDR3 bases are TGTGCCAGCAGCTTAGAGACCGGGGAGCTGTTTTTT. This codes for CASSLETGELFF.